A single T cell receptor beta chain is shown here with its context. Sequencing was performed with immunoSEQ multiplex PCR; in TCRdb, only in-frame clones are kept and a portion is missing. Altogether 2 million to 2.5 million clones are present, 92% being singletons, with the ten largest covering approximately 0.4%. In the CD4+ fraction, cells were divided into CD45RA+ naive and CD45RA-negative memory subsets. The sample belongs to a study of shared clonotypes between healthy human individuals. Study context: The study used three CD4 naive, three CD4 memory, two CD8 naive and one CD8 memory plate per donor.

This CDR3 is 11 amino acids long. Germline CDR1 is DFQATT and CDR2 is SNEGSKA (reference sequence). The chain joins TRBV20-1 to TRBJ1-2, with D maybe TRBD1 (6 bases). Sequenced material: naive CD4+ T cells from PBMCs. Subset reported: CD45RA+ positively selected. This TCR came from a man between 18 and 35 years old in good health. Some clones in this sample may be carry-over from other donors' samples. CDR3 region: CRSGEGYGYTF. The CDR3 DNA follows: TGCAGGTCAGGGGAGGGGTATGGCTACACCTTC.